This T cell receptor (beta chain) derives from a study of T cells in Graves' hyperthyroidism and ophthalmopathy. Orbital computed tomography and thyroid ultrasound, together with serum TRAb and thyroxine and clinical symptoms, were used for diagnoses. Regions amplified from RNA transcripts were the TCR beta CDR3 regions. The HTBI primer set served for first-round RT-PCR of the TCR CDR3. In TCRdb, the multiplex PCR reads were re-called with MiXCR into one record per CDR3 protein. The sample yields around 350,000 distinct CDR3 sequences, approximately 14% seen once. The V gene lost 3 bases and the J gene lost 7 bases, with 12 bases spanning the gap. This CDR3 is 12 amino acids long. Germline V gives CDR1 DFQATT, CDR2 SNEGSKA (reference sequence). This clonotype was seen many times. The antigen remains unidentified. Findings and caveats of the study: Most expanded thyroid clonotypes above 0.001 also appeared in blood.

The clonotype comes from a woman aged 18-29 years with Graves' hyperthyroidism that later progressed to Graves' ophthalmopathy. The sequencing input was blood. J is TRBJ1-1 and V is TRBV20-1; tentative D call: TRBD1 (6 bases). The CDR3 reads CSASLQGNEAFF. CDR3 DNA: TGCAGTGCTAGCCTACAGGGTAATGAAGCTTTCTTT.